Below, 3 T cell receptor beta chains from the same sample are listed, as sequenced in a study of T cells in women clearing cervical HPV infection (dated 2018 in TCRdb). Library prep was done by the immunoSEQ multiplex PCR assay. TCRdb carries this immuneACCESS record with in-frame sequences only. Its versions omit some clonotypes, under half of them owing to an unresolved V gene in the studies checked, with the rest unexplained. In this sample's table one finds about 23,000 clones. The top ten clones comprise roughly 2.7% of the sample. The source material was blood buffy coat. The receptors come from a woman aged 18-70 years with a cervical HPV16 infection that either progressed to CIN3+ or cleared (not recorded which).

A note on this clone: Coverage ceases 3 residues before the CDR3 finishes, and the germline J gene fills in the end. The chain couples TRBV2 to TRBJ2-7; D possibly uses TRBD1 or TRBD2 (7 bases each). The CDR3 spans 14 residues. Trimming shortened V by 6 bases and J by 3 bases, and 15 bases separated the two germline ends. Germline-derived CDR1 and CDR2 are SNHLY and FYNNEI. The CDR3 region is CASRAQGRGYEQYF. Incomplete CDR3 DNA: TGTGCCAGCAGGGCACAGGGGAGGGGCTACGAG.

In the case of this clone: The read terminates 3 residues before the CDR3 end, so the remaining end is supplied by the germline J gene. The V and J genes are TRBV12-3 or TRBV12-4 and TRBJ2-5, with a tentative D call TRBD2 (5 bases). CDR3 length: 13 amino acids. With 6 bases removed from V and 1 base from J, the gap between germline ends came to 9 bases. The CDR3 reads CASRASGQETQYF. CDR3 bases read: TGTGCCAGCAGGGCAAGCGGCCAAGAGACC.

On this clone itself: The CDR3 is cut off 3 residues early in the read; its end comes from the germline J gene. The chain joins TRBV25-1 to TRBJ2-5; no clear D. V lost 1 base and J lost 2, with 8 bases in between. This CDR3 spans 14 amino acids. The germline gives CDR1 MGHDK, CDR2 SYGVNS. The DNA read from the CDR3 is TGTGCCAGCAGTGAATGGTCAGAACAAGAGACC. Translating it yields CASSEWSEQET. The entire CDR3 sequence reads CASSEWSEQETQYF.